This TCR beta chain was recovered during a study of tumor and adjacent non-tumor tissue in lung cancer. The CDR3 covers 14 residues. In germline, CDR1 is DFQATT, CDR2 SNEGSKA (reference sequence). J was trimmed by 4 bases and V by 6 bases; bases with no gene match: 11. A modified ARM-PCR protocol with three rounds of nested PCR amplified TCRbeta. TCRdb independently ran MiXCR on the multiplex PCR reads; one entry per CDR3 protein. The repertoire holds over 100,000 distinct CDR3 sequences, with roughly three fifths as singletons. This sample's RNA came from whole unsorted tissue. The normal lung tissue was taken more than 3 cm from the tumor edge. This clonotype was detected many times.

Sequencing was performed on distant non-tumor lung tissue. This clonotype was sampled from a man aged 55 to 70 with non-small cell lung cancer. The chain joins TRBV20-1 to TRBJ1-1; 7 positions agree with TRBD1. DNA of the CDR3: TGCAGTGCATTACAGGGGCTGGTGGGCACTGAAGCTTTCTTT. It encodes CSALQGLVGTEAFF.